This T cell receptor (beta chain) was recovered during a study of OX40 agonist ivuxolimab in advanced cancers. Study-level background: The patients received agonistic anti-OX40 (CD134) antibody ivuxolimab.

Produced via immunoSEQ multiplex PCR; TCRdb's table is partial and in-frame only. The repertoire holds 50,000 or so clones, 88% seen once, with 3% to 4% in the top ten. This CDR3 is 19 amino acids long. V lost 4 bases, J lost 1 base, and 15 bases stayed unmatched. Germline CDR1 SGHRS, CDR2 YFSETQ. This receptor was taken from an adult with an advanced solid tumor such as melanoma, head and neck, liver or kidney cancer. The genes are TRBV5-1 and TRBJ1-1; TRBD1 agrees at 11 bases. The material was CD4+ or CD8+ T cells sorted from blood, obtained in a trial of the OX40 agonist ivuxolimab. CDR3 DNA sequence: TGCGCCAGCAGCCAGGGGCTCGGGACAGGGGGTGATAAGAACACTGAAGCTTTCTTT. Translating it yields CASSQGLGTGGDKNTEAFF.